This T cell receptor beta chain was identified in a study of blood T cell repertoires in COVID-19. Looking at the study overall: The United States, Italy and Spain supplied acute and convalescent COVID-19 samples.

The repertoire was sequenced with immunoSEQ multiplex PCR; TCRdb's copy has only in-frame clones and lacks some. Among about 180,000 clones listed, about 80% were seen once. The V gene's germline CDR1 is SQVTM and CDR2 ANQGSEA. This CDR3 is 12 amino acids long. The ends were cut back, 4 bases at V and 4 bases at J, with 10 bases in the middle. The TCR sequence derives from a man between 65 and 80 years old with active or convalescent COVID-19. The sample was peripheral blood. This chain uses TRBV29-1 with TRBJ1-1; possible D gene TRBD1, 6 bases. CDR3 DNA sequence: TGCAGCGTTGGGGGACAATTCACTGAAGCTTTCTTT. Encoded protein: CSVGGQFTEAFF.